Below are 13 T cell receptor beta chains sequenced from a single sample in a study of response to subunit inactivated influenza vaccine. From the RT-PCR reads, TCRdb called clonotypes with MiXCR, one entry per CDR3 protein. This table holds hundreds of thousands of distinct CDR3 sequences, roughly 10% found once. These data are also associated with another study on T cells expressing NK-cell markers. That paper adds: TCR beta cDNA was generated via 5'RACE template switching incorporating UMIs.

This specimen consisted of PBMCs from blood, obtained on the day of vaccination. These receptor sequences come from a man in his fifties who received an inactivated influenza vaccine.

This clonotype was observed a handful of times. The gene calls are TRBV6-1 and TRBJ2-2; 9 nucleotides agree with TRBD1. The trim removed 6 bases at V and 0 bases at J, leaving 8 bases unmatched. Per the germline V gene, CDR1 is MNHNS and CDR2 is SASEGT. This CDR3 spans 17 amino acids. This CDR3 is CASRSNRDRANTGELFF. CDR3 coding DNA: TGTGCCAGCAGATCTAACCGGGACAGGGCGAACACCGGGGAGCTGTTTTTT.

The gene calls are TRBV4-3 and TRBJ2-3; TRBD2 matches at 14 bases. Germline V gene sequence: CDR1 LGHNA, CDR2 YSLEER. The CDR3 contains 19 residues. V lost 1 base to trimming and J lost 0 bases; unmatched junction nucleotides: 6. Here the CDR3 reads CASSQGLAGGPVSTDTQYF. CDR3 sequence (DNA): TGCGCCAGCAGCCAAGGACTAGCGGGGGGGCCCGTTAGCACAGATACGCAGTATTTT.

This clonotype was detected many times. The DNA of the CDR3 is TGTGCCAGCAGTTCAGCGGGACAGGGAAACACCGGGGAGCTGTTTTTT. This gives the protein CASSSAGQGNTGELFF. The V gene is TRBV6-5, the J gene TRBJ2-2, with 9 nucleotides matching TRBD1. The J segment lost 2 bases and the V segment lost 4 bases, leaving 5 bases of the junction unmatched. This CDR3 region has 16 residues. Per germline, CDR1 MNHEY and CDR2 SVGAGI.

This clonotype was picked up a small number of times. The chain joins TRBV6-1 to TRBJ2-1; 13 bases are a match to TRBD2. V lost 8 bases to trimming and J lost 9 bases; unmatched junction nucleotides: 7. The CDR3 is made up of 14 amino acids. Germline assignment: CDR1 MNHNS and CDR2 SASEGT. Here the CDR3 reads CASPSGTSGIEQFF. Written as DNA, the CDR3 is TGTGCCAGCCCCTCCGGGACTAGCGGGATTGAGCAGTTCTTC.

CDR3 nucleotide sequence: TGTGCCAGCAACGACCCCTACGAGCAGTACTTC. Translated, it gives CASNDPYEQYF. This chain uses TRBV28 with TRBJ2-7, with D unresolved. The CDR3 is 11 residues long. The V end was cut by 7 bases, the J end by 2 bases, with 6 bases between. Germline CDR1 reads MDHEN; CDR2 reads SYDVKM.

V gene TRBV29-1 combines with J gene TRBJ2-1, with D maybe TRBD2 (6 bases). Between the trimmed V and J ends, which lost 4 bases and 4 bases, there was a span of 8 bases. Germline V gene lookup returns CDR1 SQVTM and CDR2 ANQGSEA. The CDR3 is 12 residues long. For the CDR3, the DNA is TGCAGCGTTGGTCGGGGGTACAATGAGCAGTTCTTC. Protein: CSVGRGYNEQFF.

The gene calls are TRBV29-1 and TRBJ2-5; D might be TRBD1 (6 bases). CDR3 length: 14 residues. Germline lookup yields CDR1 SQVTM and CDR2 ANQGSEA. Trimming took off 6 bases at V and 2 bases at J, with 16 bases between the two ends. Here the CDR3 DNA reads TGCAGCGTGAACCGGGACACAATACAAGAGACCCAGTACTTC. Translation gives CSVNRDTIQETQYF. Full variable domain (outside the CDR3, taken from reference TRBV29-1 and TRBJ2-5): SAVISQKPSRDICQRGTSLTIQCQVDSQVTMMFWYRQQPGQSLTLIATANQGSEATYESGFVIDKFPISRPNLTFSTLTVSNMSPEDSSIYLCSVNRDTIQETQYFGPGTRLLVL.

The gene calls are TRBV5-1 and TRBJ2-2, with no clear D. V lost 6 bases, J lost 0 bases, and 6 bases lay in between. Germline-derived CDR1 and CDR2 are SGHRS and YFSETQ. This CDR3 has 13 amino acids. CDR3: CASTVSNTGELFF. CDR3 DNA: TGCGCCAGCACAGTTTCGAACACCGGGGAGCTGTTTTTT.

This rearrangement joins TRBV7-2 to TRBJ2-7; 7 bases align to TRBD1. V shed 2 bases and J 5 bases; nucleotides not matched to a gene: 6. The CDR3 contains 14 residues. CDR1 SGHTA and CDR2 FQGNSA come from the germline V gene. CDR3 sequence (DNA): TGTGCCAGCAGCTTAAGGAGACAGGGCGACGAGCAGTACTTC. It translates to CASSLRRQGDEQYF.

This clonotype was detected only a few times. The chain combines TRBV4-2 with TRBJ1-5, with a tentative D call TRBD1 (6 bases). CDR1 is LGHNA, CDR2 YNFKEQ, per germline. The CDR3 is made up of 16 amino acids. Trimming pared 0 bases from V and 3 bases from J, leaving 12 bases between. Here the CDR3 DNA reads TGTGCCAGCAGCCAAGAAGGGGGGGCTTACAATCAGCCCCAGCATTTT. Its protein product is CASSQEGGAYNQPQHF.

A few counts support this clonotype. The chain has TRBV24-1 and TRBJ1-5, with D possibly matching TRBD1 (6 bases). The V end lost 9 bases, the J end lost 4 bases, and 15 bases lay between the germline ends. This CDR3 is 14 amino acids long. Germline assignment: CDR1 KGHDR and CDR2 SFDVKD. CDR3 sequence: CATPGQPPNQPQHF. In nucleotides, the CDR3 is TGTGCCACCCCAGGACAGCCACCTAATCAGCCCCAGCATTTT.

J is TRBJ1-6 and V is TRBV5-1; D gene uncertain. CDR1 and CDR2 from the germline V gene are SGHRS and YFSETQ. Trimming removed 1 base from V and 5 bases from J, with 10 bases in between. CDR3 length equals 15 residues. CDR3 bases: TGCGCCAGCAGCTTGAGGACTGAGAATAATTCACCCCTCCACTTT. Translated, it gives CASSLRTENNSPLHF.

This chain joins TRBV11-1 and TRBJ2-1; 7 nucleotides agree with TRBD2. Unmatched junction bases numbered 22, after V lost 8 bases and J lost 0 bases. CDR3 length: 20 residues. Germline assignment: CDR1 SGHAT and CDR2 FQDESV (reference sequence). This CDR3 is CASGGRPLAGERSSYNEQFF. CDR3 nucleotides: TGTGCCAGCGGCGGGAGACCTCTCGCGGGAGAACGTAGCTCCTACAATGAGCAGTTCTTC.